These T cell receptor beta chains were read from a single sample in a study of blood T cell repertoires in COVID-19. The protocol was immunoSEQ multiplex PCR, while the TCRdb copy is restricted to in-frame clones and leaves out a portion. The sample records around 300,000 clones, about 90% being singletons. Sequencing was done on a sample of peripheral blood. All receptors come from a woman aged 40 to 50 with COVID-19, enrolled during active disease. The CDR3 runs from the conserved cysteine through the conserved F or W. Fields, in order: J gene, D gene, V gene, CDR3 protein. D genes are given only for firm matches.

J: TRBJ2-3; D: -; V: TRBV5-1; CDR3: CASSFRELSTTDTQYF
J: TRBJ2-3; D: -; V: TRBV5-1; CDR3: CASSSLTDSLSTDTQYF
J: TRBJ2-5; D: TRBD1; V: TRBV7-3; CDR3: CASSPQGARGETQYF
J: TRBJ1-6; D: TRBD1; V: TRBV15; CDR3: CATSRDGTVNSPLHF
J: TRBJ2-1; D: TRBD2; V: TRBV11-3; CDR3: CASSKRTSGSSYNEQFF
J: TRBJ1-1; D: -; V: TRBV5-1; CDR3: CASSLVAAGTEAFF
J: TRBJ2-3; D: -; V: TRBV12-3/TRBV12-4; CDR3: CASSSLRFDTQYF
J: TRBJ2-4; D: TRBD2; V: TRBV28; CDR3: CASSLGAGGSKNIQYF
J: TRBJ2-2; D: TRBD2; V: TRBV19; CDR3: CASSPEHSGSSTGELFF
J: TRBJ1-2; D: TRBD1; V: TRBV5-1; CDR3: CASSPRPGGNYGYTF
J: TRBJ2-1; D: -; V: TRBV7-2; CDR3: CASTLVGSSYNEQFF
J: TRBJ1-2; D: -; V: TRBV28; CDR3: CASQDRYGYTF
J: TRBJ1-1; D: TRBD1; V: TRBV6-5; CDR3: CASIPQGAMNTEAFF
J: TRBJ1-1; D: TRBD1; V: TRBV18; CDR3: CASSPLPPGQDTEAFF
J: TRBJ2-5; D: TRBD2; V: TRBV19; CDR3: CASTPGGAFGETQYF
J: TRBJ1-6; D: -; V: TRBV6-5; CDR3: CASSYGSGSQDSPLHF
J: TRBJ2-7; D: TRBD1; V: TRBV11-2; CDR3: CASSSQQGAYEQYF
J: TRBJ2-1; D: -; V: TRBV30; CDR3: CAWRLEYNEQFF
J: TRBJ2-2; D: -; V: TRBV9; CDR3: CASSVDGDFYTGELFF
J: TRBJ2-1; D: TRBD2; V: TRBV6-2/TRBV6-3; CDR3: CASSGLAGGYNEQFF
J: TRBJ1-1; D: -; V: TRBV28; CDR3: CASSPYRTDLTAEAFF
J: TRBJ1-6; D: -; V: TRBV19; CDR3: CASSMRLPDYNSPLHF
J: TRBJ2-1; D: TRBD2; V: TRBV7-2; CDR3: CASSPGLANNEQFF
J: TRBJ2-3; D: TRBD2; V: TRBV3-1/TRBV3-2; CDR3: CASSRTSGASDTQYF
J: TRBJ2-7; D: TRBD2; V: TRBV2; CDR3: CASSDLAGGEYF
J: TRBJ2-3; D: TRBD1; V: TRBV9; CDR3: CASRAGTESTDTQYF
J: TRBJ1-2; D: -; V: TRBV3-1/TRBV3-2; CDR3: CASSQAWAGSGYTF
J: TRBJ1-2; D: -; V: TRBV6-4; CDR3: CASSPTTGILGYTF
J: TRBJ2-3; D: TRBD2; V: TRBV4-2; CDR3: CASSLRSSGGATDTQYF
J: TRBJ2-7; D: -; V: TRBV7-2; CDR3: CASSLSGYEQYF
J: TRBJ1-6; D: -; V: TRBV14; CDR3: CASSLAVSYNSPLHF
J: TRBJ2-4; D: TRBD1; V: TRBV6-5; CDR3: CASRADRGDLGIQYF
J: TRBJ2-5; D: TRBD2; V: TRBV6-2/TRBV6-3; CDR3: CASSYRKTSGGAGQETQYF
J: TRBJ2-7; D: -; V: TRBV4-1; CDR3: CASSQDWAGIITYEQYF
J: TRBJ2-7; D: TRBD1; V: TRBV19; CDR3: CASSITGGREYEQYF
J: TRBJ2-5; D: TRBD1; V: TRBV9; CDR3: CASSVGQGTPETQYF
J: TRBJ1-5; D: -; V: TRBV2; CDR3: CASSEEAGQPQHF
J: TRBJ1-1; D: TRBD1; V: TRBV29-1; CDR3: CSVRQGLLEAFF
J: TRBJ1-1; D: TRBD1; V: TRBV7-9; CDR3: CASSLTGVISTEAFF
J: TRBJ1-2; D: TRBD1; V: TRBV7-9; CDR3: CASSYGQGRARDYGYTF
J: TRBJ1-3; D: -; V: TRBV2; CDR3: CASSEGGQAGNTIYF
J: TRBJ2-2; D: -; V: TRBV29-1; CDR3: CSVQGTGELFF
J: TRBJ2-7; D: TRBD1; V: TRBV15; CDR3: CATSGAGRGGFYEQYF
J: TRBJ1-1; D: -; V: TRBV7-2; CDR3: CASRSRGPEAFF